Each of the 20 T cell receptor beta chains below was sequenced from the same sample in a study of cytomegalovirus exposure and HLA in healthy donors. The assay was immunoSEQ multiplex PCR, and TCRdb's table has in-frame clones only and misses some. The top ten hold 4.5% to 5% of the sample, which has tens of thousands of clones, nearly 96% seen once. Sequencing used PBMCs. These TCRs come from a young woman in good health and CMV-seropositive.

This clone turned up a few times. The J gene is TRBJ1-2, the V gene TRBV6-6, with a tentative D call TRBD1 (6 bases). Trimming left V 6 bases short and J 7 bases short, with 9 bases between. The germline gives CDR1 MNHNY, CDR2 SVGAGI (reference sequence). The CDR3 spans 11 residues. CDR3 in DNA: TGTGCCAGCAGCCGGGACACTGGCTACACCTTC. Its translation is CASSRDTGYTF.

The chain has TRBV19 and TRBJ1-1; TRBD1 matches at 7 bases. The CDR3 sequence is 17 residues long. Germline V gene lookup returns CDR1 LNHDA and CDR2 SQIVND (reference sequence). J lost 0 bases, V lost 2 bases, and 9 bases had no gene match. CDR3 residues: CASSIKRRQGMNTEAFF. The CDR3 region has the DNA TGTGCCAGTAGTATAAAAAGGAGACAGGGAATGAACACTGAAGCTTTCTTT. The full variable domain, its missing parts supplied by reference TRBV19 and TRBJ1-1, is DGGITQSPKYLFRKEGQNVTLSCEQNLNHDAMYWYRQDPGQGLRLIYYSQIVNDFQKGDIAEGYSVSREKKESFPLTVTSAQKNPTAFYLCASSIKRRQGMNTEAFFGQGTRLTVV.

A single count supports this clone. J is TRBJ1-1 and V is TRBV5-3; a possible D gene is TRBD1 (6 bases). TRBV5-3 is an ORF, with its function uncertain. The length of the CDR3 is 13 residues. Trimming took off 0 bases at V and 3 bases at J, with 6 bases between the two ends. CDR3 protein: CARSLDRDTEAFF. The CDR3 DNA reads as TGTGCCAGAAGCTTGGACAGGGACACTGAAGCTTTCTTT.

This clone was detected only once. The V gene is TRBV7-2, the J gene TRBJ1-5; possible D gene TRBD1, 5 bases. V gave up 5 bases and J gave up 3 bases, with 17 bases separating them. CDR1 is SGHTA and CDR2 is FQGNSA in the germline V gene. This CDR3 is 16 amino acids long. CDR3: CASSLLGQVINQPQHF. As DNA, the CDR3 is TGTGCCAGCAGCCTGCTGGGGCAGGTTATCAATCAGCCCCAGCATTTT.

This chain connects TRBV5-1 to TRBJ2-2; D gene unclear. The length of the CDR3 is 12 residues. The V and J ends lost 4 bases and 3 bases respectively, with 4 bases between them. Germline CDR1 is SGHRS and CDR2 is YFSETQ. DNA for the CDR3: TGCGCCAGCAGCCGGGACACCGGGGAGCTGTTTTTT. Its protein is CASSRDTGELFF.

The chain is built from TRBV4-3 and TRBJ2-2; no definite D call. Trimming shortened V by 0 bases and J by 6 bases, and 8 bases separated the two germline ends. CDR1 is LGHNA, CDR2 YSLEER, per germline. CDR3 length: 14 amino acids. The CDR3 sequence is CASSQDRIPGELFF. In DNA form, the CDR3 reads TGCGCCAGCAGCCAAGATAGAATCCCCGGGGAGCTGTTTTTT.

This chain links TRBV9 with TRBJ1-1; D is uncertain. From germline, CDR1 is SGDLS and CDR2 YYNGEE. V shed 0 bases and J shed 3 bases, with 6 bases lying between them. The CDR3 consists of 13 residues. The CDR3 sequence: CASSVEEDTEAFF. The DNA for the CDR3 is TGTGCCAGCAGCGTAGAGGAGGACACTGAAGCTTTCTTT.

The CDR3 here is CSVREQGFGYTF. DNA of the CDR3: TGCAGCGTCCGGGAACAGGGTTTTGGCTACACCTTC. This chain joins TRBV29-1 and TRBJ1-2; TRBD1 is a possible D gene (6 bases). The CDR3 runs 12 residues. Germline V gene lookup returns CDR1 SQVTM and CDR2 ANQGSEA. The germline V and J ends were trimmed by 6 bases and 7 bases, with 15 bases remaining between them.

This clone was recorded only once. The chain recombines TRBV6-5 with TRBJ2-7; the match to TRBD2 covers 12 bases. Germline V CDR1 and CDR2: MNHEY, SVGAGI. The junction had 6 bases not matched to a gene; V was cut back by 5 bases and J by 7 bases. The CDR3 covers 14 residues. The CDR3 nucleotides read TGTGCCAGCAGTCCCGGACTAGCGGGAACTGAGCAGTACTTC. Its protein is CASSPGLAGTEQYF.

This sequence joins TRBV18 and TRBJ1-3, with D hard to call. V lost 3 bases and J lost 2, with 14 bases in between. The CDR3 runs to 16 residues. The germline V gene encodes CDR1 KGHSH and CDR2 LQKENI. The DNA of the CDR3 is TGTGCCAGCTCACCCGACTTACCAAGGACTGGAAACACCATATATTTT. It translates to CASSPDLPRTGNTIYF.

The chain recombines TRBV4-2 with TRBJ2-3; D remains ambiguous. Trimming shortened V by 0 bases and J by 1 base, and 8 bases separated the two germline ends. The CDR3 has 15 amino acids. Germline loops: CDR1 LGHNA, CDR2 YNFKEQ. This CDR3 is CASSQDQQGTDTQYF. The CDR3 DNA follows: TGTGCCAGCAGCCAAGATCAGCAGGGCACAGATACGCAGTATTTT.

The V and J genes are TRBV7-3 and TRBJ2-6, with a tentative D call TRBD2 (6 bases). The germline V gene has CDR1 SGHTA and CDR2 FQGTGA. This CDR3 comprises 16 residues. With 1 base removed from V and 0 bases from J, the gap between germline ends came to 7 bases. The CDR3 region is CASSLIGSSGANVLTF. For the CDR3, the DNA is TGTGCCAGCAGCTTAATCGGGAGCTCTGGGGCCAACGTCCTGACTTTC.

V gene TRBV11-3 combines with J gene TRBJ2-1, with a tentative D call TRBD2 (6 bases). The V gene's germline CDR1 is SGHNT and CDR2 YENEEA. The CDR3 has 14 residues. V was pared by 4 bases and J by 6 bases, with 13 bases between. The CDR3 loop reads CASSSPAGPNEQFF. The CDR3 coding sequence is TGTGCCAGCAGCTCCCCGGCGGGGCCCAATGAGCAGTTCTTC.

The V call is TRBV9, the J call TRBJ2-5; 9 nucleotides agree with TRBD1. V lost 1 base, J lost 6 bases, and 7 bases stayed unmatched. The CDR3 loop spans 15 amino acids. Germline values: CDR1 SGDLS, CDR2 YYNGEE. The CDR3 loop reads CASSVTTGGRQTQYF. DNA of the CDR3: TGTGCCAGCAGCGTAACGACAGGGGGTCGGCAGACCCAGTACTTC.

The chain uses TRBV7-2 and TRBJ2-1; TRBD2 aligns across 7 bases. The CDR3 covers 13 residues. The germline gives CDR1 SGHTA, CDR2 FQGNSA. The J segment lost 5 bases and the V segment lost 6 bases, leaving 4 bases of the junction unmatched. The CDR3 DNA follows: TGTGCCAGCAGTTATAGCGGGCACAATGAGCAGTTCTTC. As protein: CASSYSGHNEQFF.

J is TRBJ2-1 and V is TRBV28; 8 bases are shared with TRBD1. The CDR3 is 16 residues long. Trimming took 5 bases from V and 4 from J; bases not matched to a gene: 10. The germline V gene has CDR1 MDHEN and CDR2 SYDVKM. In nucleotides, the CDR3 is TGTGCCAGCAGTCTTCCAAGGACAGGGTTATACAATGAGCAGTTCTTC. It encodes CASSLPRTGLYNEQFF.

This chain connects TRBV19 to TRBJ2-1; the D is unclear. This CDR3 is 16 amino acids long. V was shortened by 5 bases and J by 0 bases, with 14 bases between the two germline ends. CDR1 and CDR2 from the germline V gene are LNHDA and SQIVND (reference sequence). CDR3 protein: CASSGIGGSSYNEQFF. CDR3 sequence (DNA): TGTGCCAGTAGTGGCATAGGCGGAAGCTCCTACAATGAGCAGTTCTTC.

V and J are TRBV5-1 and TRBJ2-7, with TRBD2 matching 11 bases. Germline V gene sequence: CDR1 SGHRS, CDR2 YFSETQ. Trimming cost V 0 bases and J 3 bases; bases outside gene matches: 5. The CDR3 is 16 residues long. DNA of the CDR3: TGCGCCAGCAGCTTGGGCCCCGGGACTAGCGGCTACGAGCAGTACTTC. Its translation is CASSLGPGTSGYEQYF.

The chain recombines TRBV29-1 with TRBJ2-3, with D perhaps TRBD2 (6 bases). The CDR3 has 13 residues. The germline V gene has CDR1 SQVTM and CDR2 ANQGSEA. With 7 bases removed from V and 1 base from J, the gap between germline ends came to 12 bases. This CDR3 reads CSGTGTGTDTQYF. CDR3 nucleotide sequence: TGCAGCGGCACCGGGACTGGCACAGATACGCAGTATTTT.

V usage is TRBV30 and J usage is TRBJ2-7; 11 bases map to TRBD1. Germline V lookup: CDR1 GTSNPN, CDR2 SVGIG (reference sequence). The V and J ends lost 7 bases and 7 bases, in that order; junction bases with no gene match: 9. The CDR3 totals 13 residues. In DNA, the CDR3 is TGTGCCTACGGGACAGGGGGATCGCTTGAGCAGTACTTC. Protein: CAYGTGGSLEQYF. Together with reference TRBV30 and TRBJ2-7, the CDR3 gives the full variable domain: SQTIHQWPATLVQPVGSPLSLECTVEGTSNPNLYWYRQAAGRGLQLLFYSVGIGQISSEVPQNLSASRPQDRQFILSSKKLLLSDSGFYLCAYGTGGSLEQYFGPGTRLTVT.